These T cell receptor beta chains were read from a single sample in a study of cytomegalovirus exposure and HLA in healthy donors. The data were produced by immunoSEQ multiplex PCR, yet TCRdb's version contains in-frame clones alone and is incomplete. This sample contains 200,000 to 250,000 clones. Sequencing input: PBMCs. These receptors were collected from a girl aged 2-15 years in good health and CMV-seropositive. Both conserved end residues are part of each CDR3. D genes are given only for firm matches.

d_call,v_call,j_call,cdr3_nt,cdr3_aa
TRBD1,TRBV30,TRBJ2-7,TGTGCCTGGACCCCAGGGGGCTACGAGCAGTACTTC,CAWTPGGYEQYF
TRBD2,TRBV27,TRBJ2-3,TGTGCCAGCAGGGGGACTAGCGGGAGGGCTTGGCGGGATACGCAGTATTTT,CASRGTSGRAWRDTQYF
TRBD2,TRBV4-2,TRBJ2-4,TGTGCCAGCAGCCAAGATCCTAGCGGGAGGGGTGCCAAAAACATTCAGTACTTC,CASSQDPSGRGAKNIQYF
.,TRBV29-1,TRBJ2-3,TGCAGCGTTGGGGGGCCTAGGGGGGATACGCAGTATTTT,CSVGGPRGDTQYF
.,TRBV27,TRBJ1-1,TGTGCCAGCAGTTTATTTGGCTCGGGGACTGAAGCTTTCTTT,CASSLFGSGTEAFF
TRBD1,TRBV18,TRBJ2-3,TGTGCCAGCTCACCTCCGGGACAGGGAGGAACAGATACGCAGTATTTT,CASSPPGQGGTDTQYF
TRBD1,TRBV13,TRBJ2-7,TGTGCCAGCAGCTCGATGCGAACCGGGACAGTCTACGAGCAGTACTTC,CASSSMRTGTVYEQYF
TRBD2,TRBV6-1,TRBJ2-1,TGTGCCAGCAGTGAAGGTCCTAGCGGGAGTTCCTACAATGAGCAGTTCTTC,CASSEGPSGSSYNEQFF
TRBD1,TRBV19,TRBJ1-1,TGTGCCAGTAGTATAAAGGACAGGGGGCCCGGAGCTTTCTTT,CASSIKDRGPGAFF
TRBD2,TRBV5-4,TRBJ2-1,TGTGCCAGCAGCTGGACTAGCGGTAGTGAGCAGTTCTTC,CASSWTSGSEQFF
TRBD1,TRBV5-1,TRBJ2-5,TGCGCCAGCAGTTATGGACAGGGGCCAGAGACCCAGTACTTC,CASSYGQGPETQYF
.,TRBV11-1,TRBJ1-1,TGTGCCAGCAGCTTAGGCAGGGGCACTGAAGCTTTCTTT,CASSLGRGTEAFF
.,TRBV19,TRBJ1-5,TGTGCCAGTAGAAGTACCGGATTGGCGGCTTATAGCAATCAGCCCCAGCATTTT,CASRSTGLAAYSNQPQHF
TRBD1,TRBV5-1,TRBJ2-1,TGCGCCAGCAGCGACGGAGTCTCCGGGACAGGGGGAGATGAGCAGTTCTTC,CASSDGVSGTGGDEQFF
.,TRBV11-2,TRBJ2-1,TGTGCCAGCAGCTTAGGGCTAGCCACACCCTACAATGAGCAGTTCTTC,CASSLGLATPYNEQFF
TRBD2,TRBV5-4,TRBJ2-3,TGTGCCAGCGGGGCCGGGCTAGCGGGGACAGATACGCAGTATTTT,CASGAGLAGTDTQYF
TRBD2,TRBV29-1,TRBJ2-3,TGCAGCGTTGAAGGCCCACTAGCGGGAGACCCCACAGATACGCAGTATTTT,CSVEGPLAGDPTDTQYF
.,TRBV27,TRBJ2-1,TGTGCCAGCGTCGATGAGCAGTTCTTC,CASVDEQFF
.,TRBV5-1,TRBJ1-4,TGCGCCAGCAGCTTGGTGCCAAATGGCGAAAAACTGTTTTTT,CASSLVPNGEKLFF
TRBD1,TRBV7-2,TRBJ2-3,TGTGCCAGCAGCCCCGGACAGGGGGCAGATACGCAGTATTTT,CASSPGQGADTQYF
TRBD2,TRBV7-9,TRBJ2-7,TGTGCCAGCAGCTGGGGCGGGAGCAGTACCTACGAGCAGTACTTC,CASSWGGSSTYEQYF
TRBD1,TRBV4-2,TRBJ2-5,TGTGCCAGCAGCCAAGAAGTGGGGGCAGGGGGCCAAGAGACCCAGTACTTC,CASSQEVGAGGQETQYF
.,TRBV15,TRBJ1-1,TGTGCCACCAGCAGAGAAGCATCTCTCGGAGCTTTCTTT,CATSREASLGAFF
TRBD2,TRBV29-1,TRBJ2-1,TGCAGCGTCGCTAGCGGGAGTTCCTACAATGAGCAGTTCTTC,CSVASGSSYNEQFF
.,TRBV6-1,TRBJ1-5,TGTGCCAGCAGTGAAGCGCTTCTGGGGAGGCCCCAGCATTTT,CASSEALLGRPQHF
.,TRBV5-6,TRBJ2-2,TGTGCCAGCAGCTTGAATCAGGGTACGGTGATCGCCGGGGAGCTGTTTTTT,CASSLNQGTVIAGELFF
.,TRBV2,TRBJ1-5,TGTGCCAGCACCGGGGAAATGGGAAGCAATCAGCCCCAGCATTTT,CASTGEMGSNQPQHF
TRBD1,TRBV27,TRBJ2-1,TGTGCCAGCTGGAGACAGGGATACAATGAGCAGTTCTTC,CASWRQGYNEQFF
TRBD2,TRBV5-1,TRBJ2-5,TGCGCCAGCAGCACCCCACTACCGGGACTAGCGGGAGACAACCAAGAGACCCAGTACTTC,CASSTPLPGLAGDNQETQYF
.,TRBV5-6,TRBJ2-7,TGTGCCAGCAGCTCCAGGGGCCGAAGAGAGCAGTACTTC,CASSSRGRREQYF
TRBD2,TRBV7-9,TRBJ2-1,TGTGCCAGCAGCCCTAAAGGGACTAGCGGGACCAATGAGCAGTTCTTC,CASSPKGTSGTNEQFF
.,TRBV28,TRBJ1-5,TGTGCCAGCAGTTACAGTAATCAGCCCCAGCATTTT,CASSYSNQPQHF
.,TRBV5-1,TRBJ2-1,TGCGCCAGCAGCAATAGACAGGAATCACCGTTCTTC,CASSNRQESPFF